This TCR beta chain stems from a study of Ad26.COV2.S vaccination and SARS-CoV-2 variants. The wider study: Participants got Ad26.COV2.S intramuscularly, once or twice 56 days apart. The study's findings and limits: TCR breadth and depth analyses may have underestimated total T cell responses.

Remarks on this clone: Its antigen is undetermined.

Treatment given: around 19 received Ad26.COV2.S at low or high dose, single or two shots; about 5 received placebo; per-sample allocation not given. The investigators took samples on day 63 after the first vaccine or placebo injection. The vaccine delivered Wuhan-strain SARS-CoV-2 spike through an Ad26 vector. The ends were cut back, 0 bases at V and 0 bases at J, with 18 bases in the middle. The length of the CDR3 is 19 residues. Germline loops: CDR1 MRHNA, CDR2 SNTAGT. Profiled with immunoSEQ multiplex PCR; TCRdb holds only in-frame clones, not every one. Here the sample spans 350,000 to 450,000 clones, around 93% being singletons.

This sequence was found in a person aged 18-65 years who received the Ad26.COV2.S COVID-19 vaccine or a placebo. Specimen: peripheral blood, collected in a trial of Ad26.COV2.S vaccine versus placebo. V is TRBV6-4 and J is TRBJ1-3; D perhaps matches TRBD1 (6 bases). CDR3 sequence (DNA): TGTGCCAGCAGTGACTCGAGAATTCGGGGGCGGCACTCTGGAAACACCATATATTTT. Translating gives CASSDSRIRGRHSGNTIYF.